These T cell receptor beta chains were read from a single sample in a study of long-term antiretroviral therapy in people with HIV. Produced via immunoSEQ multiplex PCR; TCRdb's table is partial and in-frame only. The sample shows 25,000 to 35,000 clones, 96% of them seen only once. The sample was unsorted PBMCs, taken about 6.6 years after starting antiretroviral therapy. Source of these receptors: a man aged 25 to 45 with HIV. Each CDR3 is given with its conserved first and last residue. A D gene is named only where the DNA matches it firmly. Clone size is not always given. Where it is, it says once, few, many or a class for expanded clones.

clone_size j_call d_call v_call cdr3_nt cdr3_aa
- TRBJ2-7 - TRBV7-9 TGTGCCAGCAGCTTAGGGATGGGGGCCCATCAGTACTTC CASSLGMGAHQYF
- TRBJ2-2 - TRBV4-3 TGCGCCAGCAGCCATGGGGGGGGGCCCGCGAACACCGGGGAGCTGTTTTTT CASSHGGGPANTGELFF
- TRBJ2-7 - TRBV5-8 TGTGCCAGCAGCAAGGGGGGCCTGGACGAGCAGTACTTC CASSKGGLDEQYF
- TRBJ1-2 - TRBV4-3 TGCGCCAGCAGCCTCTCGATCATGGGCCACTATGGCTACACCTTC CASSLSIMGHYGYTF
- TRBJ1-2 - TRBV30 TGTGCCTGGCCCCCCCCGAGGCATTATGGCTACACCTTC CAWPPPRHYGYTF
- TRBJ2-2 - TRBV19 TGTGCCAGTCAGAACACCGGGGAGCTGTTTTTT CASQNTGELFF
once TRBJ2-3 TRBD1 TRBV13 TGTGCCAGCAGCTTCCGGCAGGGGGTACTAAGCGCAGATACGCAGTATTTT CASSFRQGVLSADTQYF
- TRBJ2-1 - TRBV10-2 TGCGCCAGCAATAGGGGACCCTCCTCCCATGAGCAGTTCTTC CASNRGPSSHEQFF
- TRBJ2-3 - TRBV7-2 TGTGCCAGCAGCTTAGGGTCAGGGGGGGATACGCAGTATTTT CASSLGSGGDTQYF
- TRBJ2-7 - TRBV27 TGTGCCAGCAACAAGGGTGCCGAGCAGTACTTC CASNKGAEQYF
- TRBJ2-6 - TRBV5-4 TGTGCCAGCAGCTTGGCCGCGAGATCTGGGGCCAACGTCCTGACTTTC CASSLAARSGANVLTF
- TRBJ2-1 - TRBV7-9 TGTGCCAGCAGCCCGGCTGGGGATGAGCAGTTCTTC CASSPAGDEQFF
few TRBJ2-2 - TRBV19 TGTGCCAGCCGCTCCGGGGAGCTGTTTTTT CASRSGELFF
- TRBJ2-1 TRBD1 TRBV6-1 TGTGCCAGCATTTGGACAGGGCGTGGGGTTGGGTTCTTC CASIWTGRGVGFF
- TRBJ2-7 - TRBV28 TGTGCCAGCCACGGGTCCTACGAGCAGTACTTC CASHGSYEQYF
once TRBJ1-6 - TRBV7-9 TGTGCCAGCAGCTTAGAGCGGACATCCTTTTCACCCCTCCACTTT CASSLERTSFSPLHF
- TRBJ1-6 - TRBV6-5 TGTGCCAGCAGTTACTCGTCCCCGATGGGCAATTCACCCCTCCACTTT CASSYSSPMGNSPLHF
- TRBJ2-5 TRBD1 TRBV7-8 TGTGCCAGCAGCTTAGGCGCGGGACAGGGTGGGGAGACCCAGTACTTC CASSLGAGQGGETQYF
- TRBJ2-7 - TRBV4-2 TGTGCCAGCAGCCAAGGTTCGCCGGACTTACCCTACGAGCAGTACTTC CASSQGSPDLPYEQYF
- TRBJ2-3 TRBD1 TRBV29-1 TGCAGCGCCAGGGACAGACGCACAGATACGCAGTATTTT CSARDRRTDTQYF